The 29 T cell receptor beta chains presented below share a single source sample, sequenced in a study of blood T cell repertoires in COVID-19. Clones were read by immunoSEQ multiplex PCR, and TCRdb kept only the in-frame ones, dropping some. The sample shows 250,000 to 350,000 clones, about 88% of them seen only once. Sequenced: peripheral blood. The source of these receptors is a woman aged 55-69 years with acute or convalescent COVID-19.

The V and J genes are TRBV25-1 and TRBJ2-2; weak D call: TRBD2 (6 bases). In germline, CDR1 is MGHDK, CDR2 SYGVNS. V was cut by 6 bases and J by 6 bases, with 17 bases left in between. The CDR3 consists of 15 residues. In DNA form, the CDR3 reads TGTGCCAGCAGACAGAGTGGGGGGTTTCCCGGGGAGCTGTTTTTT. This sequence encodes CASRQSGGFPGELFF.

The chain recombines TRBV6-1 with TRBJ1-3; D gene ambiguous. The germline V gene has CDR1 MNHNS and CDR2 SASEGT. The CDR3 runs to 16 residues. Trimming left V 4 bases short and J 0 bases short, with 13 bases between. The CDR3 here is CASSGWGGPSGNTIYF. DNA for the CDR3: TGTGCCAGCAGTGGTTGGGGAGGGCCCTCTGGAAACACCATATATTTT.

The V gene is TRBV20-1, the J gene TRBJ2-1; 9 bases fit TRBD2. The CDR3 length is 13 residues. Germline V gene lookup returns CDR1 DFQATT and CDR2 SNEGSKA (reference sequence). The junction had 4 bases not matched to a gene; V was cut back by 3 bases and J by 7 bases. In DNA form, the CDR3 reads TGCAGTGCTAGTTCTAGCGGGGAGAATGAGCAGTTCTTC. Its translation is CSASSSGENEQFF.

In its sample, this clone was seen a few times. For the CDR3, the DNA is TGTGCCAGCAATTTCGGGGGCACTGAAGCTTTCTTT. Its protein is CASNFGGTEAFF. This chain uses TRBV28 with TRBJ1-1, with TRBD1 as a possible D gene (5 bases). Germline values: CDR1 MDHEN, CDR2 SYDVKM. The CDR3 covers 12 residues. The ends were cut back, 7 bases at V and 4 bases at J, with 10 bases in the middle.

V is TRBV5-1 and J is TRBJ2-7; no clear D. CDR1 and CDR2 from the germline V gene are SGHRS and YFSETQ. The V end was cut by 5 bases, the J end by 2 bases, with 11 bases between. The CDR3 length is 13 residues. CDR3 nucleotide sequence: TGCGCCAGCAGTGTACAGCAGACCTACGAGCAGTACTTC. Translating gives CASSVQQTYEQYF.

The chain links TRBV4-3 to TRBJ2-3, with D perhaps TRBD2 (6 bases). Germline loops: CDR1 LGHNA, CDR2 YSLEER. The CDR3 runs 15 residues. Trimming pared 0 bases from V and 6 bases from J, leaving 13 bases between. CDR3 protein: CASSQEGTSHDTQYF. In DNA, the CDR3 is TGCGCCAGCAGCCAAGAAGGAACTAGCCATGATACGCAGTATTTT.

CDR3 nucleotide sequence: TGTGCCAGTAGTAACCGAGGGACAGTGAGGGGAAACACCATATATTTT. It specifies CASSNRGTVRGNTIYF. The chain links TRBV19 to TRBJ1-3; 7 nucleotides line up with TRBD1. CDR1 and CDR2 from the germline V gene are LNHDA and SQIVND (reference sequence). CDR3 size: 16 residues. Losses at the gene ends were 4 bases for V and 4 bases for J; bases not matched to a gene: 10.

The V and J genes are TRBV14 and TRBJ1-3; TRBD1 aligns across 9 bases. The germline gives CDR1 SGHDN, CDR2 FVKESK. Trimming removed 5 bases from V and 2 bases from J; junction bases left unmatched: 4. The length of the CDR3 is 15 residues. CDR3 bases: TGTGCCAGCAGCTATAACAGGGGGCCTGGAAACACCATATATTTT. Translated, it gives CASSYNRGPGNTIYF.

The V and J genes are TRBV30 and TRBJ1-2; maybe TRBD1 (6 bases). V lost 4 bases, J lost 5 bases, and 14 bases lay in between. CDR3 size: 13 residues. Germline V gene lookup returns CDR1 GTSNPN and CDR2 SVGIG (reference sequence). The CDR3 DNA reads as TGTGCCTGGACGGGGGGGGGCGGGTATGGCTACACCTTC. Amino acid sequence: CAWTGGGGYGYTF.

The chain has TRBV11-2 and TRBJ2-1; tentatively, D is TRBD2 (5 bases). V shed 5 bases and J shed 0 bases, with 17 bases lying between them. Germline V CDR1 and CDR2: SGHAT, FQNNGV. This CDR3 has 17 residues. This CDR3 is CASSHSRVGSSYNEQFF. CDR3 nucleotides: TGTGCCAGCAGCCATAGCCGGGTGGGGAGCTCCTACAATGAGCAGTTCTTC.

The V call is TRBV2, the J call TRBJ1-2; TRBD1 matches at 9 bases. The germline V gene encodes CDR1 SNHLY and CDR2 FYNNEI. This CDR3 is 12 amino acids long. The V segment lost 11 bases and the J segment 4 bases; nucleotides outside the gene matches: 5. CDR3 amino acids: CAGDREGYGYTF. The CDR3, as DNA: TGTGCCGGGGACAGGGAGGGCTATGGCTACACCTTC.

V gene TRBV7-9 combines with J gene TRBJ1-4; no clear D gene. CDR1 and CDR2 (germline): SEHNR, FQNEAQ (reference sequence). The CDR3 is 12 residues long. V was trimmed by 5 bases and J by 11 bases, leaving 12 bases between them. The CDR3, as DNA: TGTGCCAGCAGCGCGGGGAGGGAGAAACTGTTTTTT. Amino acids: CASSAGREKLFF. Filled out from reference TRBV7-9 and TRBJ1-4, the complete variable domain reads DTGVSQNPRHKITKRGQNVTFRCDPISEHNRLYWYRQTLGQGPEFLTYFQNEAQLEKSRLLSDRFSAERPKGSFSTLEIQRTEQGDSAMYLCASSAGREKLFFGSGTQLSVL.

Here the CDR3 DNA reads TGCAGCGTTGAAGGTCGGAACACTGAAGCTTTCTTT. As protein: CSVEGRNTEAFF. V and J are TRBV29-1 and TRBJ1-1, with no clear D. The germline CDR1 and CDR2 sequences are SQVTM and ANQGSEA. With 1 base removed from V and 1 base from J, the gap between germline ends came to 4 bases. This CDR3 contains 12 residues.

In its sample, this clone was seen a few times. The V call is TRBV15, the J call TRBJ1-5; 9 bases align to TRBD1. The germline gives CDR1 LNHNV, CDR2 YYDKDF (reference sequence). This CDR3 is 16 amino acids long. V gave up 1 base and J gave up 6 bases; unmatched junction bases: 7. CDR3 sequence: CATSRGGTGKGQPQHF. The CDR3 DNA reads TGTGCCACCAGCAGAGGGGGGACAGGGAAGGGTCAGCCCCAGCATTTT.

The chain uses TRBV28 and TRBJ1-4, with D unclear. Germline CDR1 MDHEN, CDR2 SYDVKM. This CDR3 spans 15 amino acids. The V end lost 5 bases, the J end lost 0 bases, and 10 bases lay between the germline ends. CDR3 in amino acids: CASSTRGATNEKLFF. DNA of the CDR3: TGTGCCAGCAGTACCAGAGGTGCAACTAATGAAAAACTGTTTTTT.

The J gene is TRBJ2-2, the V gene TRBV3-1 (or the pseudogene TRBV3-2); the match to TRBD1 covers 12 bases. V shed 0 bases and J 4 bases; nucleotides not matched to a gene: 15. This CDR3 spans 21 amino acids. Per the germline V gene, CDR1 is LGHDT and CDR2 is YNNKEL (reference sequence). CDR3 sequence (DNA): TGTGCCAGCAGCCAAGATGCGGGACAGGGGGCATTCTCAGTACGCACCGGGGAGCTGTTTTTT. This gives the protein CASSQDAGQGAFSVRTGELFF.

The chain recombines TRBV7-2 with TRBJ1-5; TRBD1 matches 8 bases. The CDR3 extends over 16 amino acids. Germline V CDR1 and CDR2: SGHTA, FQGNSA. V shed 4 bases and J 3 bases; nucleotides not matched to a gene: 8. The CDR3 protein is CASSSTRTGNNQPQHF. DNA for the CDR3: TGTGCCAGCAGCTCGACCAGGACAGGGAACAATCAGCCCCAGCATTTT. The whole variable domain, filled in from reference TRBV7-2 and TRBJ1-5, reads GAGVSQSPSNKVTEKGKDVELRCDPISGHTALYWYRQSLGQGLEFLIYFQGNSAPDKSGLPSDRFSAERTGGSVSTLTIQRTQQEDSAVYLCASSSTRTGNNQPQHFGDGTRLSIL.

This clone was picked up one time. The CDR3 DNA reads as TGTGCCAGCAGCCCCCGGGACAGGGATGGCTACACCTTC. Protein: CASSPRDRDGYTF. This chain connects TRBV7-9 to TRBJ1-2; 9 nucleotides line up with TRBD1. The germline V gene has CDR1 SEHNR and CDR2 FQNEAQ (reference sequence). This CDR3 has 13 residues. V lost 5 bases to trimming and J lost 6 bases; unmatched junction nucleotides: 4.

Only one count was recorded for this clone. The CDR3 reads CASSPTSAGLEQFF. CDR3 nucleotides: TGTGCCAGCAGTCCGACTAGCGCTGGTCTCGAGCAGTTCTTC. The J gene is TRBJ2-1, the V gene TRBV27; 8 nucleotides agree with TRBD2. Germline CDR1 and CDR2: MNHEY and SMNVEV (reference sequence). The CDR3 sequence is 14 residues long. The ends lost 5 bases at V and 10 bases at J; junction bases unmatched: 10.

This clone was seen a handful of times. The chain joins TRBV29-1 to TRBJ2-7; D is perhaps TRBD2 (7 bases). Trimming removed 0 bases at V and 9 bases at J, with 15 bases between. CDR1 is SQVTM, CDR2 ANQGSEA, per germline. The CDR3 has 13 amino acids. The CDR3: CSVEELGGGGQYF. The CDR3 region has the DNA TGCAGCGTTGAAGAACTGGGGGGCGGGGGGCAGTACTTC.

This clone showed up just a few times. The chain carries TRBV29-1 and TRBJ1-2; no definite D call. The CDR3 contains 14 residues. V was trimmed by 3 bases and J by 8 bases, leaving 19 bases between them. The V gene's germline CDR1 is SQVTM and CDR2 ANQGSEA. CDR3 loop: CSVEPEGSDYGYTF. DNA of the CDR3: TGCAGCGTTGAGCCAGAGGGTTCGGATTACGGCTACACCTTC.

The chain links TRBV7-2 to TRBJ1-2; TRBD1 is a possible D gene (6 bases). Trimming shortened V by 2 bases and J by 4 bases, and 11 bases separated the two germline ends. The germline CDR1 and CDR2 sequences are SGHTA and FQGNSA. This CDR3 has 14 residues. The CDR3 bases are TGTGCCAGCAGCTTAAAGGGGGAGGGCTATGGCTACACCTTC. It specifies CASSLKGEGYGYTF.

V and J are TRBV18 and TRBJ2-1, with 10 positions matching TRBD1. Germline V CDR1 and CDR2: KGHSH, LQKENI. The CDR3 is made up of 15 amino acids. V trimming: 3 bases; J trimming: 4 bases; junction bases outside the gene matches: 3. In nucleotides, the CDR3 is TGTGCCAGCTCACCGACAGGGGGCCAGTACAATGAGCAGTTCTTC. Protein sequence: CASSPTGGQYNEQFF. The full variable domain, completed using reference TRBV18 and TRBJ2-1, is NAGVMQNPRHLVRRRGQEARLRCSPMKGHSHVYWYRQLPEEGLKFMVYLQKENIIDESGMPKERFSAEFPKEGPSILRIQQVVRGDSAAYFCASSPTGGQYNEQFFGPGTRLTVL.

The gene calls are TRBV7-9 and TRBJ2-3; TRBD2 matches 9 bases. This CDR3 spans 19 amino acids. The junction had 12 bases not matched to a gene; V was cut back by 1 base and J by 1 base. CDR1 SEHNR and CDR2 FQNEAQ come from the germline V gene (reference sequence). The CDR3 sequence: CASSLELCGRVKCTDTQYF. The CDR3 DNA is TGTGCCAGCAGCTTAGAGTTGTGCGGGAGGGTAAAATGCACAGATACGCAGTATTTT.

For this clone: Other nucleotide sequences in the sample specify the same CDR3. The gene calls are TRBV18 and TRBJ1-5; 8 nucleotides align to TRBD1. This CDR3 comprises 14 residues. Germline CDR1 is KGHSH and CDR2 is LQKENI. The J segment lost 7 bases and the V segment lost 2 bases, leaving 4 bases of the junction unmatched. The CDR3 is CASSPSGGDQPQHF. The CDR3 nucleotides are TGTGCCAGCTCACCATCAGGGGGCGACCAGCCCCAGCATTTT.

The rearrangement links TRBV7-2 to TRBJ1-6, with TRBD1 as a possible D gene (5 bases). CDR1 and CDR2 (germline): SGHTA, FQGNSA. V lost 1 base to trimming and J lost 9 bases, with 16 bases between them. The CDR3 contains 16 residues. CDR3 nucleotide sequence: TGTGCCAGCAGCTTAGACACCGGGACTAAGGCTTCACCCCTCCACTTT. This sequence encodes CASSLDTGTKASPLHF.

About this clone: A read error may produce the germline difference seen at one junction end. The chain recombines TRBV6-5 with TRBJ1-5; 7 bases agree with TRBD1. The germline gives CDR1 MNHEY, CDR2 SVGAGI. This CDR3 is 14 amino acids long. In DNA form, the CDR3 reads TGTGCCGGCAGGGGGGCCTATAGCAATCAGCCCCAGCATTTT. The encoded protein is CAGRGAYSNQPQHF.

This CDR3 reads CASSYDRGANYGYTF. CDR3 coding DNA: TGTGCCAGCAGCTACGACAGGGGAGCTAACTATGGCTACACCTTC. The chain joins TRBV5-4 to TRBJ1-2, with TRBD1 identical over 8 bases. J lost 0 bases, V lost 3 bases, and 4 bases had no gene match. The V gene's germline CDR1 is SGHNT and CDR2 YYREEE (reference sequence). The length of the CDR3 is 15 residues.

V is TRBV7-2 and J is TRBJ1-2; 7 bases match TRBD1. CDR1 and CDR2 (germline): SGHTA, FQGNSA. The ends lost 1 base at V and 4 bases at J; junction bases unmatched: 3. The CDR3 consists of 14 residues. CDR3 coding DNA: TGTGCCAGCAGCTTAGGGGGACAGTTCTATGGCTACACCTTC. Protein sequence: CASSLGGQFYGYTF.